These 3 T cell receptor beta chains were all obtained from the same sample, sequenced in a study of T cells after yellow fever vaccination. One entry per CDR3 protein results from TCRdb running MiXCR on the 5' RACE reads. In the table there are about 630,000 distinct CDR3 sequences, over 9% of which are singletons. This specimen consisted of PBMCs, obtained on the day of the yellow fever booster vaccination. These TCRs come from a man aged 30 to 45 who received the YFV17D yellow fever vaccine.

The CDR3 is CASSLRPSGATDTQYF. In DNA, the CDR3 is TGTGCCAGCAGCTTACGTCCTAGCGGTGCCACAGATACGCAGTATTTT. V usage is TRBV7-2 and J usage is TRBJ2-3; 7 nucleotides line up with TRBD2. V lost 2 bases, J lost 2 bases, and 7 bases stayed unmatched. The CDR3 length is 16 residues. Germline V lookup: CDR1 SGHTA, CDR2 FQGNSA.

This clonotype was seen many times. The DNA of the CDR3 is TGTGCCAGCAGTCTAACTAGAGGCGAGCAGTACTTC. Translating it yields CASSLTRGEQYF. This chain connects TRBV12-3 or TRBV12-4 to TRBJ2-7, with TRBD2 as a possible D gene (5 bases). V lost 5 bases, J lost 6 bases, and 11 bases lay in between. This CDR3 is 12 amino acids long.

This clonotype has a count of ten or more. The chain carries TRBV5-6 and TRBJ2-7; no clear D gene. Germline-derived CDR1 and CDR2 are SGHDT and YYEEEE. This CDR3 has 13 residues. Trimming shortened V by 0 bases and J by 7 bases, and 11 bases separated the two germline ends. The CDR3 nucleotides read TGTGCCAGCAGCTTGGGTGGGCGATGGGAGCAGTACTTC. Residues: CASSLGGRWEQYF.